This TCR beta chain was observed in a study of CD8 T cells in ankylosing spondylitis. TCRdb fed the 5' RACE reads into MiXCR, producing one record per CDR3 protein. The repertoire holds some 270,000 distinct CDR3 sequences, more than 15% seen once, with around a third in the top ten. CDR3 length equals 16 residues. Trimming removed 6 bases from V and 4 bases from J; junction bases left unmatched: 10. The receptor was derived from a male donor with ankylosing spondylitis or in good health (not recorded which). The sequenced sample consisted of blood, either unsorted or a sorted T cell fraction (not recorded which). The genes are TRBV12-3 or TRBV12-4 and TRBJ2-2; TRBD1 aligns across 8 bases. CDR3: CASSKTGEGSTGELFF. The CDR3 coding sequence is TGTGCCAGCAGCAAGACAGGGGAAGGGAGCACCGGGGAGCTGTTTTTT.